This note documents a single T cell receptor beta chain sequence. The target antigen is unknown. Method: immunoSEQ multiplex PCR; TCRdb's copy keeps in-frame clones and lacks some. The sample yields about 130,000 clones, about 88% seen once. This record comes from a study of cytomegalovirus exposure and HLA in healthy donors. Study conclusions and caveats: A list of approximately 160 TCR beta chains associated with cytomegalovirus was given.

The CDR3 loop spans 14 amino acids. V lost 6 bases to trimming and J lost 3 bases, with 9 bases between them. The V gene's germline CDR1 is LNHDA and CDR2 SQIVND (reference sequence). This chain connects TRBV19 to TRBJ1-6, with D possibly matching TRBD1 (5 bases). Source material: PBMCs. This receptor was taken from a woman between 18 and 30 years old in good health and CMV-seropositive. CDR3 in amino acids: CASRMDNYNSPLHF. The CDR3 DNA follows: TGTGCCAGTAGAATGGACAACTATAATTCACCCCTCCACTTT.